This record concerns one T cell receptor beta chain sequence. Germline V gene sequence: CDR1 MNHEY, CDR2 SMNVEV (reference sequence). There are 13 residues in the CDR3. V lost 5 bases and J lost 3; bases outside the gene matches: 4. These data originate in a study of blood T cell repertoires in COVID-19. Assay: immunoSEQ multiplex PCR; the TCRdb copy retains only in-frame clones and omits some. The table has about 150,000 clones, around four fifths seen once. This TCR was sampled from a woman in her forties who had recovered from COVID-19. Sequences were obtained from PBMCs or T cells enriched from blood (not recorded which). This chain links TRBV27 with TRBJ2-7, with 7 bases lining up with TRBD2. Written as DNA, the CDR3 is TGTGCCAGCAGTCGGGACTACCGCTACGAGCAGTACTTC. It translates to CASSRDYRYEQYF.